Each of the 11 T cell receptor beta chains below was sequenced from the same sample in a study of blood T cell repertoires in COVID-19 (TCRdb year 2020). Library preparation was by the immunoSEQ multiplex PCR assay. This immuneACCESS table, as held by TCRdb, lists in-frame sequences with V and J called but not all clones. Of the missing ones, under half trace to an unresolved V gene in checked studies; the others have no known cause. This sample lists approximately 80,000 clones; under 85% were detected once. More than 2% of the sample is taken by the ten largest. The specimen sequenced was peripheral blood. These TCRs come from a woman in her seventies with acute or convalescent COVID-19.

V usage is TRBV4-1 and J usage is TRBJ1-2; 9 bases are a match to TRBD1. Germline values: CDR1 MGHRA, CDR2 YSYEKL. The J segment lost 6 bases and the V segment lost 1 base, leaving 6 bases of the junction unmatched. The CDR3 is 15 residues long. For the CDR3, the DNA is TGCGCCAGCAGCCAAGGGGACAGGGAGGGAGATGGCTACACCTTC. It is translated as CASSQGDREGDGYTF.

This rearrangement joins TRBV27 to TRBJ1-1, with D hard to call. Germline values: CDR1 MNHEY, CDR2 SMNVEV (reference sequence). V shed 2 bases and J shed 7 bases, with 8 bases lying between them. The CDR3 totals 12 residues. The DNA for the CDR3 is TGTGCCAGCAGTTTAATTGGCAGTGAAGCTTTCTTT. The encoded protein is CASSLIGSEAFF.

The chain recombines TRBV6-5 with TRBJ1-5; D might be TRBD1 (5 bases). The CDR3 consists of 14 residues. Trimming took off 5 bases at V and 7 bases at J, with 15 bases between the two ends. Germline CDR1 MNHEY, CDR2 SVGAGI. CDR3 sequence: CASSLRGGEQPQHF. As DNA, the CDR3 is TGTGCCAGCAGTCTTCGAGGAGGGGAACAGCCCCAGCATTTT.

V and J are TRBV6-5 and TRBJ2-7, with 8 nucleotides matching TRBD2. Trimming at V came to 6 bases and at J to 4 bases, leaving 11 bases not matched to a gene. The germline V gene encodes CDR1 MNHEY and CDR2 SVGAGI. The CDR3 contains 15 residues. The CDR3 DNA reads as TGTGCCAGCAGCTACGGGACTAGAGGTCTTTACGAGCAGTACTTC. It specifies CASSYGTRGLYEQYF.

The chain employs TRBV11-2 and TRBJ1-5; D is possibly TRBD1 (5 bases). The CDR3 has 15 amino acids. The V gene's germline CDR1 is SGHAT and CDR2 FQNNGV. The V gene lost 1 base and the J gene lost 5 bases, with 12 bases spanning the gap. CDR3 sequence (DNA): TGTGCCAGCAGCTTAGGGGTAGACAGTTATCAGCCCCAGCATTTT. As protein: CASSLGVDSYQPQHF. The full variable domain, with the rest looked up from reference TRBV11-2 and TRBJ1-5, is EAGVAQSPRYKIIEKRQSVAFWCNPISGHATLYWYQQILGQGPKLLIQFQNNGVVDDSQLPKDRFSAERLKGVDSTLKIQPAKLEDSAVYLCASSLGVDSYQPQHFGDGTRLSIL.

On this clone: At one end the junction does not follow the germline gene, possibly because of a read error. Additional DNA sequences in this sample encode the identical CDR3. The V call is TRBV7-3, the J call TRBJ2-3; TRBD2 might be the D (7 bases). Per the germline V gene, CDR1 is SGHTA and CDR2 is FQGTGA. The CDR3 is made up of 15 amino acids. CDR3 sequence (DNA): TGTGCCAGTAGCTTTGCCGGGGGGCACACAGATACGCAGTATTTT. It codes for CASSFAGGHTDTQYF.

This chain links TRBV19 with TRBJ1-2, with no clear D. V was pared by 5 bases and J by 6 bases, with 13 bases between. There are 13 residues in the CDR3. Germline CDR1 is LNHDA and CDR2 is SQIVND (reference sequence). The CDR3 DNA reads TGTGCCAGTAGTCCGCGGACTCCTGATGGCTACACCTTC. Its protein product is CASSPRTPDGYTF.

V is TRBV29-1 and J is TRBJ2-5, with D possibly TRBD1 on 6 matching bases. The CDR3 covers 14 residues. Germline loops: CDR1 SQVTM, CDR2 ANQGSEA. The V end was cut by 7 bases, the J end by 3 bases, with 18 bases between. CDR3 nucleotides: TGCAGCGGGGGACCCACAGGGTCTGAAGAGACCCAGTACTTC. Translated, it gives CSGGPTGSEETQYF.

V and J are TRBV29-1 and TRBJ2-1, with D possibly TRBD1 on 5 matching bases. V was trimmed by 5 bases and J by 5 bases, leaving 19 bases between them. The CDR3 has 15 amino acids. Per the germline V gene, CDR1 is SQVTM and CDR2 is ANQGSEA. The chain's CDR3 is CSVQWYRDSDNEQFF. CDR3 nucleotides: TGCAGCGTTCAGTGGTATCGTGACAGTGACAATGAGCAGTTCTTC.

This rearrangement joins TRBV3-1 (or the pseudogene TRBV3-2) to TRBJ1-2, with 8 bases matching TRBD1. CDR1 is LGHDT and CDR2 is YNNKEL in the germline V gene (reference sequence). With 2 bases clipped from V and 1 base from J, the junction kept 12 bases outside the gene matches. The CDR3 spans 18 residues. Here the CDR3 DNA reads TGTGCCAGCAGCCAAAGTTTTGCGGCAGGGGGCTTTAACTATGGCTACACCTTC. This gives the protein CASSQSFAAGGFNYGYTF.

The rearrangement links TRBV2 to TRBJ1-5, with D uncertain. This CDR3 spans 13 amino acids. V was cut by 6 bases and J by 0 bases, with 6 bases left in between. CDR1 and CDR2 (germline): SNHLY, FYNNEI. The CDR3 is CASRPDSNQPQHF. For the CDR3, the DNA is TGTGCCAGCAGGCCAGATAGCAATCAGCCCCAGCATTTT. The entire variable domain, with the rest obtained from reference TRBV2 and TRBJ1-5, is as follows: EPEVTQTPSHQVTQMGQEVILRCVPISNHLYFYWYRQILGQKVEFLVSFYNNEISEKSEIFDDQFSVERPDGSNFTLKIRSTKLEDSAMYFCASRPDSNQPQHFGDGTRLSIL.